A selection of T cell receptor beta chains follows, all from one sample in a study of T cell responses to AZD1222 COVID-19 vaccine. Profiling relied on immunoSEQ multiplex PCR, and the TCRdb table lists in-frame clones only, not all of them. The table lists about 72,000 clones, roughly 87% of them singletons. The specimen comprised peripheral blood, sampled on day 0 of AZD1222 vaccination. These receptors were collected from an adult in good health. Both conserved end residues are part of each CDR3. A D gene is named only where the DNA matches it firmly. Clone size is stated in some rows and not others, as once, few, many or a class when expanded.

D	V	size	J	CDR3	DNA
TRBD1	TRBV2	-	TRBJ1-6	CASRLTGYNSPLHF	TGTGCCAGCAGATTGACAGGGTATAATTCACCCCTCCACTTT
-	TRBV28	-	TRBJ2-1	CASSLRGQSSYNEQFF	TGTGCCAGCAGTCTGCGGGGACAGAGCTCCTACAATGAGCAGTTCTTC
TRBD2	TRBV7-8	-	TRBJ2-1	CASSLLRTSGIDEQFF	TGTGCCAGCAGCCTTCTGCGGACTAGTGGAATTGATGAGCAGTTCTTC
-	TRBV6-5	-	TRBJ1-2	CASRQDVGIYGYTF	TGTGCCAGCAGGCAGGACGTGGGGATCTATGGCTACACCTTC
-	TRBV7-7	-	TRBJ2-5	CASSPSQGLQETQYF	TGTGCTAGCAGCCCCTCGCAGGGTCTACAAGAGACCCAGTACTTC
-	TRBV7-2	-	TRBJ2-2	CASSFADPRNTGELFF	TGTGCCAGCAGCTTCGCCGACCCCCGGAACACCGGGGAGCTGTTTTTT
-	TRBV29-1	few	TRBJ2-2	CSVDFQGNTGELFF	TGCAGCGTTGATTTCCAGGGAAACACCGGGGAGCTGTTTTTT
-	TRBV3-1/TRBV3-2	few	TRBJ1-1	CASSPHRAGGIAFF	TGTGCCAGCAGCCCCCACCGGGCCGGTGGGATAGCTTTCTTT
-	TRBV12-5	-	TRBJ1-1	CASGLLTVGNTEAFF	TGTGCTAGTGGTTTGTTAACGGTGGGGAACACTGAAGCTTTCTTT
-	TRBV5-1	-	TRBJ1-3	CASSFGAGNTIYF	TGCGCCAGCAGCTTCGGGGCTGGAAACACCATATATTTT
-	TRBV9	-	TRBJ2-1	CASSVGATLSNEQFF	TGTGCCAGCAGCGTAGGCGCAACCCTTTCCAATGAGCAGTTCTTC
-	TRBV30	-	TRBJ2-5	CAWTGSGQETQYF	TGTGCCTGGACGGGTTCCGGACAAGAGACCCAGTACTTC
-	TRBV27	-	TRBJ1-3	CASSSGRTLSGNTIYF	TGTGCCAGCAGCTCGGGGCGAACTCTCTCTGGAAACACCATATATTTT
-	TRBV12-5	-	TRBJ2-7	CASGAGRGGSTYEQYF	TGTGCTAGTGGCGCCGGTCGGGGTGGGTCGACCTACGAGCAGTACTTC
-	TRBV5-8	-	TRBJ1-5	CASSIRDPSNQPQHF	TGTGCCAGCAGCATTCGGGACCCAAGCAATCAGCCCCAGCATTTT
-	TRBV11-2	-	TRBJ2-2	CASSLTGPTGELFF	TGTGCCAGCAGCTTAACCGGACCCACCGGGGAGCTGTTTTTT
-	TRBV28	-	TRBJ2-5	CASSGRTAETQYF	TGTGCCAGCAGTGGAAGGACAGCAGAGACCCAGTACTTC
TRBD1	TRBV5-4	-	TRBJ1-1	CASSWDSNTEAFF	TGTGCCAGCAGCTGGGACAGCAACACTGAAGCTTTCTTT
-	TRBV7-3	-	TRBJ1-6	CASSLMSDSGNSPLHF	TGTGCCAGCAGCTTAATGAGCGACAGCGGCAATTCACCCCTCCACTTT
-	TRBV11-2	-	TRBJ2-3	CASSSQGLWDPTQYF	TGTGCCAGCAGCTCCCAGGGGTTGTGGGACCCTACGCAGTATTTT